This TCR beta chain was found in a study of T cell responses to AZD1222 COVID-19 vaccine. Whole-study findings and limits: Close to half of all spike-specific TCRs reportedly target regions of the variants that are unmutated. Most donors were white British, females outnumbered males, and clonal diversity was possibly underestimated. Two AZD1222 administrations were followed by greater Spike-specific TCR breadth and depth.

Note on this clone: The antigen remains undetermined.

V was cut by 4 bases and J by 5 bases, with 21 bases left in between. CDR1 is LGHNA, CDR2 YSLEER, per germline. The CDR3 runs to 17 residues. The protocol was immunoSEQ multiplex PCR, while the TCRdb copy is restricted to in-frame clones and leaves out a portion. The sample shows around 120,000 clones, 90% to 95% of them seen only once. This receptor was taken from an adult who received the AZD1222 COVID-19 vaccine. The sample in question was peripheral blood, obtained 28 days after the second AZD1222 dose. This sequence joins TRBV4-3 and TRBJ1-3; perhaps TRBD1 as D (6 bases). The CDR3, as DNA: TGCGCCAGCAGCCCTGACCCCTCGGGGGCACTGAGAAACACCATATATTTT. Its protein is CASSPDPSGALRNTIYF.